The 9 T cell receptor beta chains below all came from one sample that was sequenced in a study of control samples from healthy donors and cancer patients. Clones were read by immunoSEQ multiplex PCR, and TCRdb kept only the in-frame ones, dropping some. The sample holds about 94,000 clones, 90% seen once. The specimen was blood. These receptors were taken from a woman aged 18-29 years in good health.

V gene TRBV7-8 combines with J gene TRBJ1-5; D may be TRBD1 (5 bases). This CDR3 region has 14 residues. V dropped 6 bases and J dropped 7 bases, with 16 bases sitting between them. Germline V gene data show CDR1 as SGHVS and CDR2 as FQNEAQ. DNA of the CDR3: TGTGCCAGCAGTCCTGGCGGGGGGATGCAGCCCCAGCATTTT. Amino acids: CASSPGGGMQPQHF.

V and J are TRBV19 and TRBJ2-6; perhaps TRBD1 as D (6 bases). Trimming stripped 4 bases from V and 0 bases from J, with 16 bases between. The CDR3 sequence is 18 residues long. CDR1 and CDR2 from the germline V gene are LNHDA and SQIVND (reference sequence). CDR3 nucleotides: TGTGCCAGTAGTACCCGCCCGGGACACCTCTCTGGGGCCAACGTCCTGACTTTC. As protein: CASSTRPGHLSGANVLTF.

The gene calls are TRBV3-1 (or the pseudogene TRBV3-2) and TRBJ2-3, with 9 bases matching TRBD2. The CDR3 has 17 amino acids. V lost 0 bases, J lost 6 bases, and 10 bases stayed unmatched. Looked up from germline, CDR1 is LGHDT and CDR2 is YNNKEL (reference sequence). The CDR3 here is CASSQDHPSGVEDTQYF. CDR3 nucleotide sequence: TGTGCCAGCAGCCAAGATCACCCTAGCGGGGTGGAGGATACGCAGTATTTT.

The sample holds one count of this clone. V and J are TRBV27 and TRBJ2-1, with TRBD1 as a possible D gene (5 bases). The CDR3 contains 15 residues. V lost 0 bases and J 7 bases, leaving 13 bases between the germline ends. The germline V gene has CDR1 MNHEY and CDR2 SMNVEV (reference sequence). CDR3 region: CASSLSLTGMNEQFF. CDR3 in DNA: TGTGCCAGCAGTTTATCGCTAACAGGTATGAATGAGCAGTTCTTC.

The genes are TRBV7-9 and TRBJ1-3, with TRBD1 identical over 7 bases. V shed 8 bases and J 1 base; nucleotides not matched to a gene: 5. The V gene's germline CDR1 is SEHNR and CDR2 FQNEAQ (reference sequence). CDR3 size: 14 residues. The CDR3 loop reads CASATGTSGNTIYF. CDR3 DNA sequence: TGTGCCAGCGCGACAGGGACTTCTGGAAACACCATATATTTT.

The rearrangement uses TRBV15 and TRBJ1-1; D is undetermined. The CDR3 sequence is 13 residues long. Trimming took 1 base from V and 5 from J, leaving 8 bases between them. Germline V lookup: CDR1 LNHNV, CDR2 YYDKDF (reference sequence). The CDR3 coding sequence is TGTGCCACCAGCAGAGGTTATATAACTGAAGCTTTCTTT. Residues: CATSRGYITEAFF.

The chain recombines TRBV10-1 with TRBJ2-7; D possibly corresponds to TRBD2 (7 bases). The CDR3 contains 17 residues. CDR1 is WNHNN, CDR2 SYGVQD, per germline (reference sequence). Trimming removed 3 bases at V and 1 base at J, with 19 bases between. The DNA of the CDR3 is TGCGCCAGCAGTGACGGGGGGCCCGGGCGAGGTTCCTACGAGCAGTACTTC. The encoded protein is CASSDGGPGRGSYEQYF.

The genes are TRBV11-2 and TRBJ1-2; D possibly corresponds to TRBD1 (5 bases). The CDR3 consists of 15 residues. Trimming left V 6 bases short and J 6 bases short, with 20 bases between. CDR1 SGHAT and CDR2 FQNNGV come from the germline V gene. The DNA of the CDR3 is TGTGCCAGCAGTTCCACCGGGACGGCCTGGGATGGCTACACCTTC. Protein sequence: CASSSTGTAWDGYTF.

The J gene is TRBJ2-1, the V gene TRBV6-5; 10 bases fit TRBD2. The V gene's germline CDR1 is MNHEY and CDR2 SVGAGI. The CDR3 is 16 amino acids. The V segment lost 2 bases and the J segment 7 bases; nucleotides outside the gene matches: 8. Here the CDR3 DNA reads TGTGCCAGCAGTTACCGACTAAGCGGGGGGGTAAATGAGCAGTTCTTC. Encoded protein: CASSYRLSGGVNEQFF.